This T cell receptor beta chain was captured by sequencing in a study of cytomegalovirus exposure and HLA in healthy donors. Study as a whole: The Caucasian-associated ancestry cluster contained about four fifths of the approximately 430 genotyped donors.

The study's findings and limits: In vitro confirmation showed three CMV-associated chains to be CMV antigen specific. A later analysis found most CMV-associated TCR beta chains apparently HLA-restricted.

This CDR3 region has 17 residues. V lost 3 bases to trimming and J lost 7 bases; unmatched junction nucleotides: 13. Germline CDR1 SGHRS, CDR2 YFSETQ. A word on this clone: What it binds is unknown.

Donors were ostensibly healthy at sampling, although undocumented immune exposures were probable. Both 60 Vbeta primers and 13 Jbeta primers went into the PCR. TCRdb's table, derived via immunoSEQ multiplex PCR, lists solely in-frame clones and lacks some. Seen here are around 95,000 clones, approximately 72% observed once, and the top ten hold around a tenth. This chain connects TRBV5-1 to TRBJ2-1; 10 positions match TRBD2. Sequencing was done on a sample of PBMCs. The receptor was derived from a man aged 25-45 years in good health and CMV-seropositive. CDR3 in amino acids: CASSSGNSGGARNEQFF. CDR3 nucleotide sequence: TGCGCCAGCAGCTCAGGAAACAGCGGGGGGGCTCGGAATGAGCAGTTCTTC.